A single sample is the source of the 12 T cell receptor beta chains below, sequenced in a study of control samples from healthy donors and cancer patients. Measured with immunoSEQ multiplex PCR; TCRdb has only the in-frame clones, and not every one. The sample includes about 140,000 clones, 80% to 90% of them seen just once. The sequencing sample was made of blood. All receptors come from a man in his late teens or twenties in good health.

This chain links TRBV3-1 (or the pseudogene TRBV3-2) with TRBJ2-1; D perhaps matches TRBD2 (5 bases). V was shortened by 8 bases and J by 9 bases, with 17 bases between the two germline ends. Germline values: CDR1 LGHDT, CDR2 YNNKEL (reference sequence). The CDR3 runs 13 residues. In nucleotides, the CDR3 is TGTGCCAGCTGCAACGGGGTAATCAGTGAGCAGTTCTTC. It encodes CASCNGVISEQFF.

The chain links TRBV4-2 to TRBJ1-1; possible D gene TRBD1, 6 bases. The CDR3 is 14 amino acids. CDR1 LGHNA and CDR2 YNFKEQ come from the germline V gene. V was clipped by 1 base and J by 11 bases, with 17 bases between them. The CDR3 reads CASSQGGAPTEAFF. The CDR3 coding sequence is TGTGCCAGCAGCCAAGGGGGGGCCCCAACGGAGGCTTTCTTT.

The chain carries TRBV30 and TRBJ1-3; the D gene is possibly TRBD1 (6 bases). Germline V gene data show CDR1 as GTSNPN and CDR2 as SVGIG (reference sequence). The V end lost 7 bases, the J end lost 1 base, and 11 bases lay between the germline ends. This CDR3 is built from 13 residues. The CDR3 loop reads CAYNTGSGNTIYF. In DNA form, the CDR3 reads TGTGCCTACAACACAGGGTCTGGAAACACCATATATTTT.

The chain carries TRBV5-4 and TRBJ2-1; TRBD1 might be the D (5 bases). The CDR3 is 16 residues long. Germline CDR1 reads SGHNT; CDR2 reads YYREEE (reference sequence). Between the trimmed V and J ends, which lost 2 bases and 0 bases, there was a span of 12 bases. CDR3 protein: CASSLGQPSSYNEQFF. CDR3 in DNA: TGTGCCAGCAGCTTAGGACAACCGAGCTCCTACAATGAGCAGTTCTTC.

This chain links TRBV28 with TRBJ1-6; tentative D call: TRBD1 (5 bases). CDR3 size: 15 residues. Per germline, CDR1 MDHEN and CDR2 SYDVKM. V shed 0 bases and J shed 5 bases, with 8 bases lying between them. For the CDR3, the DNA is TGTGCCAGCAGTTTATGGGGCAGGGATAATTCACCCCTCCACTTT. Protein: CASSLWGRDNSPLHF.

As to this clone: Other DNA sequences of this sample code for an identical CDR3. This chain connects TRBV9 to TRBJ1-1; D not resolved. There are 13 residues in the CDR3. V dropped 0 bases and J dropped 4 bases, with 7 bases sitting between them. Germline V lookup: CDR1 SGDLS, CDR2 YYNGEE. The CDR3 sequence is CASSVGVGTEAFF. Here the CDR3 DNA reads TGTGCCAGCAGCGTAGGGGTGGGCACTGAAGCTTTCTTT.

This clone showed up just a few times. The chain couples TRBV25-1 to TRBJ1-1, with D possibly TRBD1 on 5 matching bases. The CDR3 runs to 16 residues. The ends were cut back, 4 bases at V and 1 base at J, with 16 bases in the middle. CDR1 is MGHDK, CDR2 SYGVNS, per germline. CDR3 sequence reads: CASSAPQGIGNTEAFF. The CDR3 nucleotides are TGTGCCAGCAGTGCTCCTCAGGGAATAGGGAACACTGAAGCTTTCTTT.

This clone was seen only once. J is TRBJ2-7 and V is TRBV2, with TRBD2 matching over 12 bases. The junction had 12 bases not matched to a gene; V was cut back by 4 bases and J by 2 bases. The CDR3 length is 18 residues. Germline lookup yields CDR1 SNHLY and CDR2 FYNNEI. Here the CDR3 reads CASSGGPTSGGSPYEQYF. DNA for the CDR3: TGTGCCAGCAGTGGGGGGCCGACTAGCGGGGGTTCTCCCTACGAGCAGTACTTC.

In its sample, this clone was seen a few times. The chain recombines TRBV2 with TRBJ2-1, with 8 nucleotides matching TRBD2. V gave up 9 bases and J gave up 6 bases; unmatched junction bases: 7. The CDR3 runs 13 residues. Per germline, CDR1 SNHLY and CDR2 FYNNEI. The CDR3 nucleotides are TGTGCCAGTCAGCGGGGGCGGGGCAATGAGCAGTTCTTC. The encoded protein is CASQRGRGNEQFF.

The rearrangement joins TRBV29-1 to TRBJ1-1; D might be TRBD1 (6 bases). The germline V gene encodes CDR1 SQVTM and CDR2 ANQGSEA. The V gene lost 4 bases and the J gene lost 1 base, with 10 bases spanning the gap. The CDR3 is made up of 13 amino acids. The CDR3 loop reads CSVAQGGNTEAFF. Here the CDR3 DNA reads TGCAGCGTTGCACAGGGAGGGAACACTGAAGCTTTCTTT.

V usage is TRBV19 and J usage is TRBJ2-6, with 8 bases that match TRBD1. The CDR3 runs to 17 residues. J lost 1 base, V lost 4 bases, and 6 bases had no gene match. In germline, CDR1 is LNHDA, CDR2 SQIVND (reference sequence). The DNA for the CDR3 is TGTGCCAGTAGTAGAGGACAGGGAGAGTCTGGGGCCAACGTCCTGACTTTC. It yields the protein CASSRGQGESGANVLTF.

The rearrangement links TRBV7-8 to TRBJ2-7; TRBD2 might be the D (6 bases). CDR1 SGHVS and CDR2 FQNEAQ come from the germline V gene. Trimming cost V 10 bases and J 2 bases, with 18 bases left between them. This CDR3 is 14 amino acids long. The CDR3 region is CATRAGRTTYEQYF. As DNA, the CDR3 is TGTGCCACCCGGGCGGGCAGGACTACCTACGAGCAGTACTTC. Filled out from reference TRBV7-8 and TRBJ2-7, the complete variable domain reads GAGVSQSPRYKVAKRGQDVALRCDPISGHVSLFWYQQALGQGPEFLTYFQNEAQLDKSGLPSDRFFAERPEGSVSTLKIQRTQQEDSAVYLCATRAGRTTYEQYFGPGTRLTVT.